This T cell receptor (beta chain) was sequenced in a study of blood T cells in healthy people across ages. The germline CDR1 and CDR2 sequences are MNHNS and SASEGT. Trimming left V 2 bases short and J 0 bases short, with 8 bases between. The CDR3 has 14 residues. Whenever a sample was processed, at least 6 million PBMCs were isolated. Combining a sample-barcoded 5' primer with a J-beta primer mix, a second PCR ran for roughly 7 to 11 cycles. TCRdb recomputed calls from the 5' RACE reads with MiXCR, one row per CDR3 protein. The data contain around 2 million distinct CDR3 sequences, more than 35% of them seen just once; the ten biggest clones take up about 21%.

The sample taken for sequencing was blood. The TCR originated in a human donor in good health. The rearrangement uses TRBV6-1 and TRBJ2-7; D is ambiguous. DNA for the CDR3: TGTGCCAGCAGTGAACGGGTCAGCTCCTACGAGCAGTACTTC. It is translated as CASSERVSSYEQYF.